This T cell receptor (beta chain) was sequenced in a study of T cell responses to AZD1222 COVID-19 vaccine. Study conclusions and caveats: Clonal diversity was possibly underestimated, and the donors were mostly white British, with more females. Spike-specific TCR depth and breadth grew after two AZD1222 doses. Spike as a whole was targeted by vaccine-associated CD4 TCRs, dominant at 160-218 and 743-854.

In regard to this clone: Its specificity is unknown.

The protocol was immunoSEQ multiplex PCR, while the TCRdb copy is restricted to in-frame clones and leaves out a portion. This sample has over 95,000 clones; 85% to 90% occur once, and the top ten carry roughly 7.7%. V lost 3 bases, J lost 5 bases, and 13 bases lay in between. CDR1 and CDR2 (germline): DFQATT, SNEGSKA (reference sequence). CDR3 size: 13 residues. This clonotype originated in an adult in good health. The rearrangement joins TRBV20-1 to TRBJ2-5, with D possibly being TRBD1 or TRBD2 (5 bases each). Sequencing was performed on peripheral blood, taken on day 0 of AZD1222 vaccination. CDR3 nucleotide sequence: TGCAGTGCTAGTGGGACCAGCCGGGAGACCCAGTACTTC. Translating gives CSASGTSRETQYF.